This entry lists 21 T cell receptor beta chains sequenced from one sample in a study of T-cell reconstitution after alpha-beta-depleted transplantation in children. Unique molecular identifiers were used to barcode this TCRbeta library. TCRdb fed the PCR reads into MiXCR, producing one record per CDR3 protein. The sample records nearly 200,000 distinct CDR3 sequences, 5% to 6.5% being singletons. Source: PBMCs, taken before TCRalphabeta/CD19-depleted stem cell transplant. The receptors derive from a girl under two years old with combined immunodeficiency, due to receive a stem cell transplant.

Remarks on this clonotype: A read error may explain this, as a much larger clone is one base away. In this CDR3 the conserved last residue, phenylalanine or tryptophan, is missing, so a read error is likely. The J gene is TRBJ2-7, the V gene TRBV4-1; 9 positions match TRBD2. This CDR3 has 22 residues. Germline lookup yields CDR1 MGHRA and CDR2 YSYEKL. V gave up 2 bases and J gave up 0 bases; unmatched junction bases: 23. CDR3 sequence (DNA): TGCGCCAGCAGCCAACGTGGGTACGCCGGACTAGCGCTCTCCTTCCTCTCCTACGAGCAGTACTAC. Translated, it gives CASSQRGYAGLALSFLSYEQYY.

There are many counts of this clonotype. J is TRBJ2-7 and V is TRBV6-2 or TRBV6-3; 10 nucleotides line up with TRBD2. The length of the CDR3 is 14 residues. J gave up 4 bases and V 6 bases, and 6 bases lay outside the gene matches. Germline CDR1 MNHEY, CDR2 SVGEGT. Written as DNA, the CDR3 is TGTGCCAGCAGCGATCCGGGACTAGCGTACGAGCAGTACTTC. Translating gives CASSDPGLAYEQYF.

This clonotype was found many times. The chain joins TRBV12-3 or TRBV12-4 to TRBJ2-1; 11 bases are shared with TRBD2. The V and J ends lost 6 bases and 6 bases, in that order; junction bases with no gene match: 7. The CDR3 is 15 residues long. The CDR3 here is CASRGTSGSANEQFF. The CDR3, as DNA: TGTGCCAGCAGAGGAACTAGCGGGAGTGCCAATGAGCAGTTCTTC.

This clonotype appeared a few times. DNA of the CDR3: TGTGCCAGCAGTTCCCCGGGACTAGCGGGGTGGGAACGCGTTGGCTCCTACAATGAGCAGTTCTTC. Translating it yields CASSSPGLAGWERVGSYNEQFF. V usage is TRBV27 and J usage is TRBJ2-1, with 13 positions matching TRBD2. The CDR3 has 22 residues. Per the germline V gene, CDR1 is MNHEY and CDR2 is SMNVEV (reference sequence). Germline trimming cut 4 bases from V and 0 bases from J; bases unmatched to any gene: 18.

This clonotype was detected ten times or more. The chain carries TRBV7-3 and TRBJ2-1; perhaps TRBD1 as D (6 bases). Germline lookup yields CDR1 SGHTA and CDR2 FQGTGA. This CDR3 is 15 amino acids long. V lost 2 bases, J lost 9 bases, and 17 bases lay in between. In DNA form, the CDR3 reads TGTGCCAGCAGCTTAGGACAGTCCGCGTTCGGTGAGCAGTTCTTC. Translating gives CASSLGQSAFGEQFF.

There are many counts of this clonotype. This sequence joins TRBV20-1 and TRBJ2-7; 7 nucleotides match TRBD2. CDR1 is DFQATT and CDR2 is SNEGSKA in the germline V gene (reference sequence). The CDR3 totals 12 residues. The V gene end was trimmed by 0 bases and the J gene end by 6 bases; junction bases not matched to a gene: 2. DNA for the CDR3: TGCAGTGCTAGAGAGGGAGGGGTCGAGCAGTACTTC. As protein: CSAREGGVEQYF.

V and J are TRBV12-3 or TRBV12-4 and TRBJ1-1, with D perhaps matching TRBD1 (5 bases). V dropped 8 bases and J dropped 3 bases, with 13 bases sitting between them. This CDR3 has 13 amino acids. The CDR3 loop is CASRRGDYTEAFF. In nucleotides, the CDR3 is TGTGCCAGCCGACGAGGGGACTACACTGAAGCTTTCTTT.

This clonotype was observed a few times. The chain joins TRBV19 to TRBJ2-3; D is unresolved. From germline, CDR1 is LNHDA and CDR2 SQIVND (reference sequence). V lost 3 bases and J lost 1, with 11 bases in between. CDR3 length: 15 residues. CDR3 coding DNA: TGTGCCAGTAGTATTCGTAGTCGTGGCACAGATACGCAGTATTTT. Residues: CASSIRSRGTDTQYF.

This clonotype was seen many times. This chain connects TRBV28 to TRBJ2-2, with 10 nucleotides matching TRBD2. Germline V gene sequence: CDR1 MDHEN, CDR2 SYDVKM. Unmatched junction bases numbered 1, after V lost 2 bases and J lost 1 base. The CDR3 spans 16 residues. Here the CDR3 DNA reads TGTGCCAGCAGTTTAAGGACTAGCGGGAACACCGGGGAGCTGTTTTTT. It codes for CASSLRTSGNTGELFF.

This clonotype was found many times. The chain uses TRBV9 and TRBJ2-5; TRBD2 might be the D (6 bases). V shed 0 bases and J shed 0 bases, with 6 bases lying between them. Per the germline V gene, CDR1 is SGDLS and CDR2 is YYNGEE. This CDR3 comprises 14 residues. The CDR3 is CASSVGGDQETQYF. DNA for the CDR3: TGTGCCAGCAGCGTAGGGGGGGACCAAGAGACCCAGTACTTC.

This clonotype occurred once. This may be a read error: a much more frequent sequence differs by one nucleotide. The rearrangement uses TRBV4-3 and TRBJ2-2; D not resolved. Germline loops: CDR1 LGHNA, CDR2 YSLEER. Trimming removed 0 bases from V and 6 bases from J, with 11 bases in between. This CDR3 contains 15 residues. This chain's CDR3 is CASSQDSQMAGELFF. CDR3 in DNA: TGCGCCAGCAGCCAAGATAGTCAAATGGCCGGGGAGCTGTTTTTT.

This clonotype was seen at least ten times. The V and J genes are TRBV28 and TRBJ2-1; 8 nucleotides match TRBD2. CDR3 size: 15 residues. V dropped 3 bases and J dropped 4; count of bases not matched to a gene: 5. The V gene's germline CDR1 is MDHEN and CDR2 SYDVKM. This chain's CDR3 is CASSLTSVKYNEQFF. DNA for the CDR3: TGTGCCAGCAGTTTGACTAGCGTTAAATACAATGAGCAGTTCTTC.

A few counts support this clonotype. The V and J genes are TRBV4-3 and TRBJ2-1; either TRBD1 or TRBD2 may fit D (5 bases each). V gave up 1 base and J gave up 6 bases, with 13 bases separating them. Germline V gives CDR1 LGHNA, CDR2 YSLEER. CDR3 length: 15 residues. CDR3 region: CASSQVRDPANEQFF. CDR3 DNA sequence: TGCGCCAGCAGCCAAGTCCGGGACCCTGCCAATGAGCAGTTCTTC.

At least ten counts were recorded for this clonotype. V usage is TRBV7-2 and J usage is TRBJ2-3; perhaps D is TRBD1 or TRBD2 (5 bases each). The CDR3 consists of 16 residues. Trimming took off 3 bases at V and 1 base at J, with 14 bases between the two ends. Germline V gene sequence: CDR1 SGHTA, CDR2 FQGNSA. The CDR3 is CASSFLAARGTDTQYF. In DNA, the CDR3 is TGTGCCAGCAGCTTCCTAGCAGCCAGGGGCACAGATACGCAGTATTTT.

This clonotype has ten or more counts. This rearrangement joins TRBV6-5 to TRBJ1-5; the D gene is possibly TRBD1 (6 bases). Germline assignment: CDR1 MNHEY and CDR2 SVGAGI. CDR3 size: 15 residues. The V gene lost 5 bases and the J gene lost 1 base, with 12 bases spanning the gap. CDR3 nucleotides: TGTGCCAGCAGTCCCGACAGGTTCAGCAATCAGCCCCAGCATTTT. Translating it yields CASSPDRFSNQPQHF.

This clonotype has more than one count but fewer than ten. Its ends do not fully match the called genes, so a read error is possible. The chain is built from TRBV20-1 and TRBJ2-7; TRBD2 is a possible D gene (5 bases). The CDR3 covers 11 residues. Per the germline V gene, CDR1 is DFQATT and CDR2 is SNEGSKA (reference sequence). The CDR3 loop reads CSAKWMVEGSF. CDR3 DNA sequence: TGCAGTGCTAAGTGGATGGTAGAGGGATCCTTT.

The chain links TRBV13 to TRBJ1-2; D is uncertain. Germline V gives CDR1 PRHDT, CDR2 FYEKMQ (reference sequence). The CDR3 runs to 14 residues. The ends were cut back, 5 bases at V and 5 bases at J, with 15 bases in the middle. The CDR3 region has the DNA TGTGCCAGCAGCCCCCTGACTTCCGGGTATGGCTACACCTTC. Amino acids: CASSPLTSGYGYTF.

The table lists this clonotype with many counts. The chain recombines TRBV28 with TRBJ2-7, with TRBD2 matching over 9 bases. The germline CDR1 and CDR2 sequences are MDHEN and SYDVKM. V was clipped by 4 bases and J by 3 bases; unmatched bases: 13. This CDR3 contains 17 residues. The CDR3 protein is CASSSSLLAGVGYEQYF. Here the CDR3 DNA reads TGTGCCAGCAGTTCCTCATTATTAGCGGGAGTCGGCTACGAGCAGTACTTC.

Concerning this clonotype itself: Because the CDR3 is missing its conserved closing phenylalanine or tryptophan, this is likely a read error. V usage is TRBV6-6 and J usage is TRBJ1-1, with no clear D. Trimming pared 4 bases from V and 0 bases from J, leaving 3 bases between. Germline CDR1 is MNHNY and CDR2 is SVGAGI (reference sequence). The CDR3 loop spans 12 amino acids. Written as DNA, the CDR3 is TGTGCCAGCAGTTGGATGAACACTGAAGCTTTCTCT. Translation gives CASSWMNTEAFS.

This clonotype has at least ten counts. This chain links TRBV29-1 with TRBJ2-2; no firm D call. Germline V gene data show CDR1 as SQVTM and CDR2 as ANQGSEA. The CDR3 covers 13 residues. The V gene lost 6 bases and the J gene lost 2 bases, with 10 bases spanning the gap. As DNA, the CDR3 is TGCAGCGTAACGGGCCACAACACCGGGGAGCTGTTTTTT. Translation: CSVTGHNTGELFF.

This clonotype showed up many times. This chain links TRBV10-3 with TRBJ2-1; 11 bases map to TRBD2. The CDR3 has 14 amino acids. The V segment lost 4 bases and the J segment 6 bases; nucleotides outside the gene matches: 2. CDR1 is ENHRY and CDR2 is SYGVKD in the germline V gene. The CDR3 reads CAISVGLAGNEQFF. The CDR3 DNA is TGTGCCATCAGTGTAGGACTAGCGGGCAATGAGCAGTTCTTC.